This is a list of T cell receptor beta chains from one sample in a study of cytomegalovirus exposure and HLA in healthy donors. The assay was immunoSEQ multiplex PCR, and TCRdb's table has in-frame clones only and misses some. The top ten hold about 4.7% of the sample, which has roughly 140,000 clones, roughly 65% seen once. The sequenced sample was PBMCs. These receptors were taken from a man in his sixties in good health and CMV-seronegative. The CDR3 runs from the conserved cysteine through the conserved F or W. The D gene is left open where the match is weak. Part of the rows lack a size; the others show once, few, many or a class for expanded clones.

v_call: TRBV7-3; clone_size: NA; d_call: TRBD2; j_call: TRBJ2-1; cdr3_nt: TGTGCCAGCAGCTCCCGGACTAGCGGGATCTTTGGGAATGAGCAGTTCTTC; cdr3_aa: CASSSRTSGIFGNEQFF
v_call: TRBV5-1; clone_size: NA; d_call: NA; j_call: TRBJ1-6; cdr3_nt: TGCGCCAGCAGCTTGGACAGGGAGGGTTCACCCCTCCACTTT; cdr3_aa: CASSLDREGSPLHF
v_call: TRBV6-1; clone_size: NA; d_call: NA; j_call: TRBJ1-5; cdr3_nt: TGTGCCAGCACACTGACAGTCCCCAATCAGCCCCAGCATTTT; cdr3_aa: CASTLTVPNQPQHF
v_call: TRBV30; clone_size: NA; d_call: NA; j_call: TRBJ2-2; cdr3_nt: TGTGCCTGTGAGGGTCGCTGGGACACCGGGGAGCTGTTTTTT; cdr3_aa: CACEGRWDTGELFF
v_call: TRBV4-3; clone_size: NA; d_call: TRBD1; j_call: TRBJ1-2; cdr3_nt: TGCGCCAGCAGCCAATTACAGGGGACGTATGGCTACACCTTC; cdr3_aa: CASSQLQGTYGYTF
v_call: TRBV25-1; clone_size: NA; d_call: NA; j_call: TRBJ2-7; cdr3_nt: TGTGCCAGCGGGGGGGCAGGGGAGCCCTACGAGCAGTACTTC; cdr3_aa: CASGGAGEPYEQYF
v_call: TRBV5-1; clone_size: NA; d_call: NA; j_call: TRBJ1-1; cdr3_nt: TGCGCCAGCAGCTCCGACCCGGCCGGGGAAGCTTTCTTT; cdr3_aa: CASSSDPAGEAFF
v_call: TRBV7-6; clone_size: NA; d_call: TRBD2; j_call: TRBJ2-7; cdr3_nt: TGTGCCAGCAGCTTTGCTAGCGGGGACTCCTACGAGCAGTACTTC; cdr3_aa: CASSFASGDSYEQYF
v_call: TRBV7-2; clone_size: few; d_call: NA; j_call: TRBJ1-1; cdr3_nt: TGTGCCAGCAGCTGGGTGACAGCAAACACTGAAGCTTTCTTT; cdr3_aa: CASSWVTANTEAFF
v_call: TRBV25-1; clone_size: few; d_call: TRBD1; j_call: TRBJ1-2; cdr3_nt: TGTGCCAGCAGGGACAGGGTAGAGTATGGCTACACCTTC; cdr3_aa: CASRDRVEYGYTF
v_call: TRBV27; clone_size: few; d_call: NA; j_call: TRBJ2-1; cdr3_nt: TGTGCCAGCAGTTTATCGGCGACAGCGACCTACAATGAGCAGTTCTTC; cdr3_aa: CASSLSATATYNEQFF
v_call: TRBV19; clone_size: NA; d_call: NA; j_call: TRBJ2-3; cdr3_nt: TGTGCCAGTAGTGACACCAGGACAGATACGCAGTATTTT; cdr3_aa: CASSDTRTDTQYF
v_call: TRBV15; clone_size: NA; d_call: TRBD2; j_call: TRBJ2-5; cdr3_nt: TGTGCCACCAGCCATAACGGACTAGCGGGTCAAGAGACCCAGTACTTC; cdr3_aa: CATSHNGLAGQETQYF
v_call: TRBV6-4; clone_size: NA; d_call: TRBD1; j_call: TRBJ2-3; cdr3_nt: TGTGCCAGCAGTCCCGGACAGGGCCATTCAGATACGCAGTATTTT; cdr3_aa: CASSPGQGHSDTQYF
v_call: TRBV7-8; clone_size: NA; d_call: TRBD1; j_call: TRBJ1-2; cdr3_nt: TGTGCCAGCGGCCATCCGGGGCAGGGGGTGAACTATGGCTACACCTTC; cdr3_aa: CASGHPGQGVNYGYTF
v_call: TRBV4-2; clone_size: NA; d_call: NA; j_call: TRBJ2-5; cdr3_nt: TGTGCCAGCAGCCAAGATCCGGGTTTACAAGAGACCCAGTACTTC; cdr3_aa: CASSQDPGLQETQYF
v_call: TRBV9; clone_size: few; d_call: NA; j_call: TRBJ2-5; cdr3_nt: TGTGCCAGCAGCCCCCCATCGGAGATAGAGACCCAGTACTTC; cdr3_aa: CASSPPSEIETQYF
v_call: TRBV5-6; clone_size: NA; d_call: NA; j_call: TRBJ2-3; cdr3_nt: TGTGCCAGCAGGGCAACAGGGAGGGTAGATACGCAGTATTTT; cdr3_aa: CASRATGRVDTQYF
v_call: TRBV27; clone_size: NA; d_call: TRBD1; j_call: TRBJ1-2; cdr3_nt: TGTGCCAGCAGGAGCCGGGACAGGGGCTATGGCTACACCTTC; cdr3_aa: CASRSRDRGYGYTF
v_call: TRBV25-1; clone_size: NA; d_call: NA; j_call: TRBJ2-4; cdr3_nt: TGTGCCAGCTCGAGTGTCTTGAACATTCAGTACTTC; cdr3_aa: CASSSVLNIQYF
v_call: TRBV4-1; clone_size: NA; d_call: NA; j_call: TRBJ1-5; cdr3_nt: TGCGCCAGCAGCCAAGTCAAAGGACAGAACAATCAGCCCCAGCATTTT; cdr3_aa: CASSQVKGQNNQPQHF
v_call: TRBV30; clone_size: NA; d_call: TRBD1; j_call: TRBJ2-2; cdr3_nt: TGTGCCTGGAGTGTTCCCGCGGACAGGGTCCTATCTTCGGCGGGGGAGCTGTTTTTT; cdr3_aa: CAWSVPADRVLSSAGELFF
v_call: TRBV14; clone_size: NA; d_call: TRBD1; j_call: TRBJ1-2; cdr3_nt: TGTGCCAGCAGCCCGGACAGGGTGGCTGGCTACACCTTC; cdr3_aa: CASSPDRVAGYTF
v_call: TRBV27; clone_size: NA; d_call: NA; j_call: TRBJ1-2; cdr3_nt: TGTGCCAGCAGTTTTCAACCAGGCCCGTTCGGCTACACCTTC; cdr3_aa: CASSFQPGPFGYTF
v_call: TRBV28; clone_size: NA; d_call: TRBD1; j_call: TRBJ1-1; cdr3_nt: TGTGCCAGCAGTTTCTGGGACAGGCTGAACACTGAAGCTTTCTTT; cdr3_aa: CASSFWDRLNTEAFF
v_call: TRBV27; clone_size: NA; d_call: TRBD2; j_call: TRBJ2-1; cdr3_nt: TGTGCCAGCAGAAGGAGCGGGAGCAATGAGCAGTTCTTC; cdr3_aa: CASRRSGSNEQFF
v_call: TRBV28; clone_size: NA; d_call: NA; j_call: TRBJ1-1; cdr3_nt: TGTGCCAGCAGTTTTTGGACAATCTCGGGCCCTGAAGCTTTCTTT; cdr3_aa: CASSFWTISGPEAFF
v_call: TRBV4-1; clone_size: NA; d_call: NA; j_call: TRBJ1-2; cdr3_nt: TGCGCCAGCAGCCAAGTTTGGGGTAGGGGAAATCGGGGCTACACCTTC; cdr3_aa: CASSQVWGRGNRGYTF
v_call: TRBV6-5; clone_size: NA; d_call: TRBD2; j_call: TRBJ2-3; cdr3_nt: TGTGCCAGCAGTTACTCGGGGACTAGCTACACAGATACGCAGTATTTT; cdr3_aa: CASSYSGTSYTDTQYF
v_call: TRBV25-1; clone_size: NA; d_call: TRBD2; j_call: TRBJ2-7; cdr3_nt: TGTGCCAGCAGTGGTGGGACTAGCGGGAGTTTC; cdr3_aa: CASSGGTSGSF
v_call: TRBV29-1; clone_size: few; d_call: TRBD2; j_call: TRBJ2-1; cdr3_nt: TGCAGCGTTGGGCTAGCGGGAGCTCATGAGCAGTTCTTC; cdr3_aa: CSVGLAGAHEQFF
v_call: TRBV6-1; clone_size: NA; d_call: TRBD1; j_call: TRBJ1-5; cdr3_nt: TGTGCCAGCAGTGGGTTCGGGACAGGGGGCGCGGGTCAGCCCCAGCATTTT; cdr3_aa: CASSGFGTGGAGQPQHF
v_call: TRBV6-5; clone_size: once; d_call: TRBD1; j_call: TRBJ1-1; cdr3_nt: TGTGCCAGCAGCCAGGGGGCACGCGGCACTGAAGCTTTCTTT; cdr3_aa: CASSQGARGTEAFF
v_call: TRBV6-1; clone_size: NA; d_call: TRBD1; j_call: TRBJ2-1; cdr3_nt: TGTGCCAGCAGCGGTGACAGGGGCAGGGATGAGCAGTTCTTC; cdr3_aa: CASSGDRGRDEQFF
v_call: TRBV5-4; clone_size: NA; d_call: NA; j_call: TRBJ1-2; cdr3_nt: TGTGCCAGCAACCCCTGGGGCCGGAACGGCTACACCTTC; cdr3_aa: CASNPWGRNGYTF
v_call: TRBV28; clone_size: NA; d_call: TRBD2; j_call: TRBJ2-1; cdr3_nt: TGTGCCAGCAGTTCCCCCGGAGGGGCTAGCGGGATGAATGAGCAGTTCTTC; cdr3_aa: CASSSPGGASGMNEQFF
v_call: TRBV5-5; clone_size: once; d_call: NA; j_call: TRBJ2-7; cdr3_nt: TGTGCCAGCAGCTTGCAGGACAGAGTAGGGGAGCAGTACTTC; cdr3_aa: CASSLQDRVGEQYF
v_call: TRBV6-1; clone_size: NA; d_call: TRBD1; j_call: TRBJ2-7; cdr3_nt: TGTGCCAGCAGCTCGACAGGGGACGCCTACGAGCAGTACTTC; cdr3_aa: CASSSTGDAYEQYF
v_call: TRBV5-1; clone_size: NA; d_call: TRBD1; j_call: TRBJ2-3; cdr3_nt: TGCGCCAGCAGCTTGGAAGTCAGGGGGTCAGGTACGCAGTATTTT; cdr3_aa: CASSLEVRGSGTQYF